This T cell receptor (beta chain) was retrieved from a study of T cell repertoires in cytomegalovirus infection. TCRdb analysed the reads with MiXCR anew, one entry per CDR3 protein. The sample consists of some 800,000 distinct CDR3 sequences, almost 30% of them appearing once. This clonotype was detected a few times. Its target is not known. The sequenced sample was cultured CD8+ T cells from PBMCs, obtained from culture after CMV antigen stimulation. This receptor was identified in a human donor in good health (CMV status not recorded). Some clones in this sample may be carry-over from other donors' samples.

The CDR3 DNA sequence: TGTGCCAGCAGCTTTGGCAGGCCAGGTGAAAAACTGTTTTTT. Amino acids: CASSFGRPGEKLFF. The V call is TRBV5-6, the J call TRBJ1-4; D remains ambiguous. The CDR3 consists of 14 residues. Germline assignment: CDR1 SGHDT and CDR2 YYEEEE. Trimming took off 2 bases at V and 7 bases at J, with 12 bases between the two ends.